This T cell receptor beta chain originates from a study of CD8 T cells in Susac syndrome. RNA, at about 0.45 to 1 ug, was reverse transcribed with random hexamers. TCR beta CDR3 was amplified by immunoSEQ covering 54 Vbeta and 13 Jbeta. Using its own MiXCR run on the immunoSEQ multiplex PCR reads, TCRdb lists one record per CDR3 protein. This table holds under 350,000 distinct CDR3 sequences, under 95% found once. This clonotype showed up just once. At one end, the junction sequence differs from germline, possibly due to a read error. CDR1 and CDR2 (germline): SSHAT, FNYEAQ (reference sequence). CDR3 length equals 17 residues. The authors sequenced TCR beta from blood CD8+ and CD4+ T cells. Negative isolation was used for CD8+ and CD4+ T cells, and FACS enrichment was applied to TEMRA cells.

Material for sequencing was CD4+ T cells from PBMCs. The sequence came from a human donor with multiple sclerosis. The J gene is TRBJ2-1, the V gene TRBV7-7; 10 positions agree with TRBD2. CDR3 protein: CASSSSIAGGPYNEQFF. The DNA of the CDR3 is TGTGCTAGCAGCTCCTCTATAGCGGGGGGACCCTACAATGAGCAGTTCTTC.